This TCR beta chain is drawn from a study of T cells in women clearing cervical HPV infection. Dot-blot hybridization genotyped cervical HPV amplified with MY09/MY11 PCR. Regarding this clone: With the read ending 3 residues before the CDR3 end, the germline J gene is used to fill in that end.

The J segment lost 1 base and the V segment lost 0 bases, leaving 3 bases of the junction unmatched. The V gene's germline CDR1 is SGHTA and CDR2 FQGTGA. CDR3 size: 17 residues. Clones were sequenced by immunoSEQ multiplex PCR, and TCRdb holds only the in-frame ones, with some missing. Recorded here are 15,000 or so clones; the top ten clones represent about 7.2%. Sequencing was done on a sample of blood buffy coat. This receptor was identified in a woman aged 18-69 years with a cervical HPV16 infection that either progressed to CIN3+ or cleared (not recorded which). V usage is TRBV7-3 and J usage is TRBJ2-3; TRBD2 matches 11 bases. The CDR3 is CASSLTASGGRTDTQYF. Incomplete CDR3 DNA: TGTGCCAGCAGCTTAACGGCTAGCGGGGGGCGCACAGATACG.